This paragraph covers one T cell receptor beta chain sequence. What it binds is unknown. The donors, all healthy, were Caucasians living in Russia, aged roughly 6 to 100. A sample-barcoded 5' primer and a J-beta primer mix were used in a second PCR of roughly 6 to 11 cycles. Via MiXCR, TCRdb re-called the 5' RACE reads, giving one row per CDR3 protein. The sample records 1.5 million to 2 million distinct CDR3 sequences, over 25% being singletons. This CDR3 is built from 15 residues. After removal of 8 bases from V and 0 bases from J, the junction contained 7 bases not matched to a gene. CDR1 and CDR2 from the germline V gene are SNHLY and FYNNEI. This sample is drawn from a study of blood T cells in healthy people across ages. Study results and caveats: Without sorted subsets, naive and antigen-experienced compartments could not be conclusively compared.

The gene calls are TRBV2 and TRBJ2-4, with 7 bases lining up with TRBD1. The sample comprised blood. The sequence was obtained from a woman aged 30 to 39 in good health. This CDR3 reads CASRGQPLAKNIQYF. CDR3 DNA sequence: TGTGCCAGCCGGGGACAGCCTCTAGCCAAAAACATTCAGTACTTC.